This T cell receptor (beta chain) was identified in a study of T-cell reconstitution after alpha-beta-depleted transplantation in children. During its preparation, the TCRbeta library received unique molecular identifiers. One entry per CDR3 protein, called by TCRdb with MiXCR from the PCR reads. Among about 540,000 distinct CDR3 sequences listed, around 19% were seen once. Germline-derived CDR1 and CDR2 are SQVTM and ANQGSEA. There are 13 residues in the CDR3. J lost 8 bases, V lost 8 bases, and 12 bases had no gene match. Sequenced material: PBMCs from the stem cell graft donor, taken from the stem cell graft. This chain links TRBV29-1 with TRBJ2-1, with 7 bases matching TRBD2. This clonotype originated in a human donor who donated a stem cell graft to a child with acute lymphoblastic leukemia. DNA of the CDR3: TGCAGCACCGGGAGGCAGAGAGGGGATGAGCAGTTCTTC. This gives the protein CSTGRQRGDEQFF.